The source of this T cell receptor (beta chain) is a study of identifying expanded T cells in peripheral blood (dated by TCRdb to about 2019). The study in broad terms: Technical replicates were generated by sequencing separate aliquots of the same genomic DNA pool, with four replicates compared pairwise.

Comments on this clone: Its antigen is not yet known. The sample holds no much larger clone one base away, and base qualities are not on file.

General study outcomes and caveats: In all healthy donors, the variance in clone template counts between samples taken roughly 14 days apart rose significantly as total template count increased. The authors expected biological variance in healthy repertoires might increase further over much longer intervals such as months to years. The binomial model flagged approximately 1.1 differentially abundant clones between technical replicates but roughly 15 over roughly two weeks and roughly 19 over around four weeks. Both the number of clones called differentially abundant and the false-positive rate were significantly reduced by the beta-binomial model across all healthy-donor time intervals.

No immune events, such as infections, were documented for the healthy donors during the collection period. To calibrate time-dependent variance in a beta-binomial model of T-cell clone differential abundance, blood repertoires from healthy donors were used as a training cohort. The training cohort included around 10 healthy donors, of whom 3 were female and 7 were male. The donors were between roughly 29 and 65 years old, with an average age of about 47 years. Whole blood from each healthy donor was obtained from a commercial supplier and was collected at three time points roughly 14 days apart. For immunosequencing, genomic DNA was extracted from whole blood that had not been sorted. The germline V gene encodes CDR1 SGHTA and CDR2 FQGTGA. Spanning cysteine to phenylalanine, the CDR3 consists of 14 amino acids. The kept DNA is CDR3 alone, 42 bases in frame from the first base. Trimming removed 2 bases from V and 4 bases from J, leaving 12 bases between the germline ends.

TCRbeta CDR3 regions were profiled with the immunoSEQ Assay using bias-controlled multiplex PCR amplification of genomic DNA. In the paper's pipeline: To quantify the absolute abundance of each unique TCRbeta CDR3 region, the sequences were collapsed and filtered. Differential abundance was tested with two models: a binomial (Fisher-equivalent) model and a beta-binomial model that adds time-dependent variance fitted from healthy donors. Clones with fewer than 5 combined templates were removed, and differential abundance was called for clones with a Benjamini-Hochberg FDR below 0.01. Using the form v = (b*log(k)+a)^2, the beta-binomial variance was modeled as a function of the total template count across the two samples. TCRdb re-hosts the immuneACCESS table, in-frame sequences only. Its copies lack some clones; in the studies checked, an unresolved V gene accounts for under half of them, and the cause for the rest is not known. D and trimming were read from the DNA, whereas the V and J calls and clone size are those reported in that table. The sample profile shows about 80,000 clones; roughly 84% of them were found once. The ten largest account for about 19% of the sample.

The source material was blood. This receptor was identified in a person aged 18 to 75 in good health. The rearranged segments are TRBV7-3 and TRBJ2-7; D gene: possibly TRBD1, on 6 matching bases. DNA sequence: TGTGCCAGCAGCTTAGAAGGGGGAAGGTACGAGCAGTACTTC. Its coded protein is CASSLEGGRYEQYF.